This paragraph covers one T cell receptor (beta chain) sequence. The method was immunoSEQ multiplex PCR; TCRdb's version includes in-frame clones alone and lacks a portion of them. The repertoire holds fewer than 180,000 clones, roughly 92% seen once, with 1.3% in the top ten. This sample was included in a study of T cell responses to AZD1222 COVID-19 vaccine. V shed 3 bases and J shed 1 base, with 6 bases lying between them. Germline V lookup: CDR1 LNHDA, CDR2 SQIVND (reference sequence). There are 14 residues in the CDR3. The material sequenced was peripheral blood, taken on day 0 of AZD1222 vaccination. J is TRBJ2-2 and V is TRBV19; no firm D call. This clonotype was obtained from an adult in good health. DNA for the CDR3: TGTGCCAGTAGTATCAGAGGGAACACCGGGGAGCTGTTTTTT. Amino acids: CASSIRGNTGELFF.